Shown below are 7 T cell receptor beta chains from a single sample sequenced in a study of blood T cell repertoires in COVID-19. Using immunoSEQ multiplex PCR, the repertoire was profiled, and TCRdb retains in-frame clones only, with some absent. The profile shows roughly 53,000 clones, approximately 90% of them singletons. Sequencing input: peripheral blood. These receptors were collected from a man aged 40-50 years with active COVID-19.

V gene TRBV19 combines with J gene TRBJ1-2; no clear D gene. Trimming took off 7 bases at V and 3 bases at J, with 18 bases between the two ends. Germline V gene data show CDR1 as LNHDA and CDR2 as SQIVND (reference sequence). The CDR3 consists of 15 residues. The CDR3: CASTPRGPGYYGYTF. The CDR3 region has the DNA TGTGCCAGTACCCCCCGAGGGCCAGGCTACTATGGCTACACCTTC.

This clone came up once. The CDR3 spells CAWRNTGSATYNSPLHF. The DNA for the CDR3 is TGTGCCTGGAGAAATACAGGGTCCGCTACCTATAATTCACCCCTCCACTTT. The rearrangement links TRBV30 to TRBJ1-6; D is possibly TRBD1 (6 bases). The V gene lost 3 bases and the J gene lost 2 bases, with 17 bases spanning the gap. CDR1 is GTSNPN, CDR2 SVGIG, per germline (reference sequence). The CDR3 is 17 amino acids. Full variable domain (missing parts from reference TRBV30 and TRBJ1-6): SQTIHQWPATLVQPVGSPLSLECTVEGTSNPNLYWYRQAAGRGLQLLFYSVGIGQISSEVPQNLSASRPQDRQFILSSKKLLLSDSGFYLCAWRNTGSATYNSPLHFGNGTRLTVT.

V usage is TRBV6-5 and J usage is TRBJ1-1; D possibly corresponds to TRBD1 (5 bases). Trimming cost V 11 bases and J 1 base, with 14 bases left between them. Per the germline V gene, CDR1 is MNHEY and CDR2 is SVGAGI. The CDR3 extends over 13 amino acids. CDR3 DNA sequence: TGTGCCGCTAGGCCCAGGGCGAACACTGAAGCTTTCTTT. Translation gives CAARPRANTEAFF.

The rearrangement links TRBV19 to TRBJ1-1; D gene uncertain. The CDR3 spans 14 residues. The V end was cut by 7 bases, the J end by 4 bases, with 16 bases between. CDR1 and CDR2 from the germline V gene are LNHDA and SQIVND (reference sequence). CDR3 sequence (DNA): TGTGCCAGTACGGTAAGAGGGCCGGGCACTGAAGCTTTCTTT. This translates into CASTVRGPGTEAFF. Full variable domain (outside the CDR3, taken from reference TRBV19 and TRBJ1-1): DGGITQSPKYLFRKEGQNVTLSCEQNLNHDAMYWYRQDPGQGLRLIYYSQIVNDFQKGDIAEGYSVSREKKESFPLTVTSAQKNPTAFYLCASTVRGPGTEAFFGQGTRLTVV.

The rearrangement links TRBV28 to TRBJ1-4; 8 positions agree with TRBD1. This CDR3 has 15 residues. Looked up from germline, CDR1 is MDHEN and CDR2 is SYDVKM. With V trimmed by 5 bases and J by 4 bases, 6 bases remained unmatched. CDR3 DNA: TGTGCCAGCAGTCCCCCGACAGGGGTTAATGAAAAACTGTTTTTT. Protein product: CASSPPTGVNEKLFF.

The chain uses TRBV29-1 and TRBJ2-3; TRBD1 matches at 10 bases. V shed 5 bases, J shed 6 bases, and the junction held 5 bases outside the gene matches. Germline lookup yields CDR1 SQVTM and CDR2 ANQGSEA. The CDR3 is 13 amino acids. As DNA, the CDR3 is TGCAGCGTTAGACAGGGGGCGTCGGATACGCAGTATTTT. Its translation is CSVRQGASDTQYF.

The chain employs TRBV24-1 and TRBJ2-1; 10 bases are a match to TRBD1. CDR1 KGHDR and CDR2 SFDVKD come from the germline V gene. The CDR3 runs to 15 residues. With 3 bases clipped from V and 4 bases from J, the junction kept 2 bases outside the gene matches. CDR3 nucleotides: TGTGCCACCAGTGATCCGGACAGGGGGTACAATGAGCAGTTCTTC. Its translation: CATSDPDRGYNEQFF.